This entry concerns a single T cell receptor beta chain. There are a few counts of this clone. Its recognized antigen is unknown. No per-base quality is available; no much larger clone lies one base away. This specimen belongs to a study of cytomegalovirus exposure and HLA in healthy donors (dated by TCRdb to the late 2010s). Background on the whole study: In an earlier analysis of under 750 of the donors, approximately 260 Gb of sequence data and about 110 million unique TCR beta sequences from roughly 180 million T cells were reported. An early release that covered some 630 HLA-typed donors contained approximately 300 gigabases of sequencing data and 65 million to 100 million unique TCR sequences. Of the 398 genotyped donors, approximately 82% fell in the genetic ancestry cluster associated with self-reported Caucasian donors. The study aimed to test whether cataloging public T cell receptors could reveal signatures of past pathogen exposure. The T cell repertoires of 670 or so subjects were profiled by immunosequencing and related to cytomegalovirus serostatus. A separate validation cohort of approximately 130 different subjects was used in addition to the roughly 670-subject first cohort. The study combined high-throughput TCR immunosequencing, statistical association of individual TCRs with disease status, and machine learning to predict cytomegalovirus infection status. In a later analysis, previously published TCR beta repertoires from roughly 710 donors were re-analyzed and high-resolution HLA genotyping was added so that TCR occurrence patterns could be studied. The later analysis used no new phenotypic data to find candidate immune exposures, relying instead on TCR beta sequences and their occurrence across donors. An earlier analysis of 500 to 650 of the donors applied high-throughput TCR beta sequencing to assess whether each TCR beta V gene segment acted as functional or pseudogenic. Donor age, sex, ethnicity and CMV serostatus were compiled together with the repertoire data. A later genetic analysis used genome-wide SNP genotypes for about 65% of the roughly 670 donors, treating that subset as a discovery cohort. Every repertoire in the discovery cohort had been generated on one and the same sequencing platform. HLA typing covered class I and class II loci at four-digit resolution. The number of typed donors differed by locus: roughly 629-640 for A, B, C, DRB1 and DQB1; approximately 530 for DQA1; approximately 600 for DPA1; and some 430 for DPB1. Because of strong linkage in the cohort, five DR-DQ haplotypes were treated as single units for association and clustering. On average, around 200,000 unique TCR beta nucleotide sequences were sequenced per donor among a few hundred genotyped donors of the cohort, with roughly 18% of those sequences being non-productive. Study-wide findings and limitations: In a later genetic analysis, a missense DCLRE1C variant was associated with V-gene and J-gene trimming of TCR beta chains, and the association was replicated in an independent cohort. Strong co-occurrence of HLA alleles, especially DR and DQ, made assigning TCR associations to individual alleles difficult. The classifier was reported to diagnose cytomegalovirus status with high specificity and sensitivity in both the original cohort and the validation cohort. Because counts were too low, roughly 17 rarely observed V segments, including chromosome 9 orphons, were left out of the earlier analysis of some 600 of the donors. According to a later analysis, most CMV-associated TCR beta chains appeared to be HLA-restricted, and the HLA associations seemed to be driven largely by CMV exposure. The only immune exposure information available for the cohort was CMV serostatus. Three of the identified cytomegalovirus-associated TCR beta chains were confirmed in vitro to be specific for cytomegalovirus antigens. A total of about 180 TCR beta chains were listed by the study as associated with cytomegalovirus. According to a later analysis, parvovirus B19, influenza, CMV and Epstein-Barr virus appeared linked to several top co-occurrence clusters. Because HLA typing was missing for some donors at each locus, association tests included only the typed subset. In a later analysis, the rate of TCR association differed among HLA loci, with DRB1 alleles having the most associated TCRs and HLA-C alleles having the fewest. Compared with the roughly 670-donor mean, donors in an Asian-associated ancestry cluster had fewer N-insertions in productive TCRs, according to a later genetic analysis. A further reported finding was that TCR beta sequences accurately predicted the HLA-A and HLA-B alleles for most subjects in the first cohort. The sequencing pipeline was judged likely to have produced a cluster of highly shared sequence variants as a technical artifact. In an earlier analysis of a few hundred of the donors, most TCR beta V segments were observed in productive rearrangements about 90% or about 30% of the time, broadly matching IMGT annotations. Specific HLA alleles were associated with 18,000 or so TCR beta sequences at a false discovery rate of 0.05 in a later analysis. Most TCR sequences were observed very rarely across donors, whereas some public TCRs were present in many individuals. Some IMGT-functional V segments, including TRBV6-2 and TRBV6-3, could not be told apart with the 87-base-pair reads, so those segments were excluded. Correlated functional status among segregating V segments might be attributable to linkage disequilibrium, but an unknown experimental factor could not be ruled out. Sequencing depth was assumed to be roughly uniform across donors in the presence/absence analyses, though that assumption may not hold. It was suggested by the authors that the approach could potentially be generalized to other disease states and immunological phenotypes. Compared with equally common non-associated chains, HLA-associated TCR beta chains in a later analysis were more clonally expanded and had lower generation probabilities. This cohort had only TCR beta chains sequenced, and the lack of alpha or paired-chain data limited which features could be detected.

The cohort comprised more than 550 healthy bone marrow donors. At the time of sampling, every cohort member was nominally healthy, though immune exposures that went unrecorded were likely present. The donor was CMV seropositive and belonged to the group of 250 to 300 seropositive cohort members. A peripheral blood sample was provided by each donor, and peripheral blood mononuclear cells were used for TCR beta sequencing. Genomic DNA was extracted from the blood cell samples with the Qiagen DNeasy Blood Extraction Kit. The CDR3, from cysteine to phenylalanine, totals 18 residues. Only the CDR3 portion is preserved as DNA: 54 bases, with reading frame beginning at the first base. CDR1 and CDR2 are drawn from the germline V gene: MGHRA, YSYEKL. V loses 3 bases at its end and J loses 4 bases; junction bases beyond the gene matches: 14. The receptor library was made with the immunoSEQ multiplex PCR assay. The multiplex PCR relied on a mix of 60 forward primers for TCR Vbeta segments and 13 reverse primers for TCR Jbeta segments. Amplification of the CDR3 region of rearranged TCR beta genes was performed with a multiplex PCR assay on genomic DNA. The Illumina HiSeq System was used to sequence the amplified TCR beta libraries as 87-base-pair reads. As for the original processing: A later analysis counted approximately 74 million unique TCR beta chains across the 650 to 700 repertoires, and roughly 9.9 million of these chains were shared by at least two donors. To remove PCR and sequencing errors, raw reads were error-corrected and collapsed into unique sequences using a nearest-neighbor algorithm that merged closely related sequences. Alignment of CDR3 sequences to IMGT reference sequences was used to assign V, D and J gene segments. For a sequence to be retained, a match of at least six nucleotides to both a V gene segment and a J gene segment was required. A rearrangement counted as productive if the CDR3 had no stop codons and remained in frame with V and J, and every other rearrangement counted as non-productive. CDR3 was defined according to IMGT convention as the region running from the second conserved V-encoded cysteine to the conserved J-encoded phenylalanine. The earlier analysis of about 610 of the donors excluded any sequence lacking an unambiguous match to a single V gene segment. In an earlier analysis of roughly 600 of the donors, a V segment was called functional when productive rearrangements were above 56.7%, and segregating when the standard deviation between donors exceeded 5%. A statistical classification framework was developed to diagnose cytomegalovirus status using the catalog of TCR beta chain sequences. In a later analysis, TCR nucleotide sequences were compared against IMGT/GENE-DB human TR gene sequences so that V and J genes could be assigned. A later analysis assigned CDR3 sequences and most-parsimonious VDJ recombination scenarios with the TCRdist pipeline. A later analysis defined each TCR beta chain by its CDR3 amino acid sequence plus V-gene family, and excluded reads lacking a unique V-gene family. A later analysis removed 592 highly shared, low-generation-probability nucleotide sequences to deal with suspected cross-contamination and a sequencing artifact. In a later analysis, a clonal expansion index for each public chain was calculated from normalized within-repertoire ranks of inferred template counts. Generation probabilities in a later analysis came from a VDJ recombination model fitted to out-of-frame rearrangements, and those results were checked against IGoR. A later analysis scored TCR-TCR, TCR-HLA and TCR-CMV co-occurrence with hypergeometric tests, applying a repertoire-size bias correction to TCR pairs. In a later analysis, false discovery rates were estimated by permuting HLA or CMV assignments 20 times. In a later analysis, co-occurring TCRs were grouped using DBSCAN, and TCRdist sequence similarity was added for clustering within HLA-allele-positive subsets. Repertoires with fewer than 30,000 or more than 120,000 public chains, plus five repertoires with anomalous nucleotide sharing, were excluded from co-occurrence clustering. The table was pulled from immuneACCESS by TCRdb, which kept in-frame rearrangements only. Such tables lose some clones; where checked, under half of the loss comes from unresolved V genes, and the rest has no known cause. D and trimming come from the DNA, and the V and J calls and clone size come from that table. This sample comprises nearly 110,000 clones, more than 75% of them detected only once. Under 7.5% of the sample is taken by the ten largest.

Source material: PBMCs. Recombination joined TRBV4-1 with TRBJ1-4; 7 central nucleotides agree with TRBD1. The clonotype originates from a woman aged 50 to 60 in good health and CMV-seropositive. The CDR3 region reads CASSQPNFRDSHNEKLFF. The nucleotide sequence is TGCGCCAGCAGCCAGCCGAATTTCCGGGACAGCCATAATGAAAAACTGTTTTTT.